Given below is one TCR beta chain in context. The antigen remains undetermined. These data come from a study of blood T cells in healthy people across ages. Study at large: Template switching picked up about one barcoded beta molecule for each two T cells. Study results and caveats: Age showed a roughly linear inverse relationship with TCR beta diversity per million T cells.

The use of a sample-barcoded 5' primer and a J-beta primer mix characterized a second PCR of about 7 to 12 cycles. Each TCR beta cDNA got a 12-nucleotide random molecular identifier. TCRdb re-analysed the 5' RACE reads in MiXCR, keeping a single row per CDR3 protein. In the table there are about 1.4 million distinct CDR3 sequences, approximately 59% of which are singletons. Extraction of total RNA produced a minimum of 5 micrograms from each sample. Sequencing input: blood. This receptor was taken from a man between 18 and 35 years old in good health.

The CDR3 here is CASLLGSGVIYNEQFF. Written as DNA, the CDR3 is TGTGCCAGCCTTCTCGGGAGTGGGGTGATTTACAATGAGCAGTTCTTC. The chain joins TRBV12-3 or TRBV12-4 to TRBJ2-1; maybe TRBD2 (6 bases). V was cut by 8 bases and J by 4 bases, with 21 bases left in between. The CDR3 has 16 amino acids.